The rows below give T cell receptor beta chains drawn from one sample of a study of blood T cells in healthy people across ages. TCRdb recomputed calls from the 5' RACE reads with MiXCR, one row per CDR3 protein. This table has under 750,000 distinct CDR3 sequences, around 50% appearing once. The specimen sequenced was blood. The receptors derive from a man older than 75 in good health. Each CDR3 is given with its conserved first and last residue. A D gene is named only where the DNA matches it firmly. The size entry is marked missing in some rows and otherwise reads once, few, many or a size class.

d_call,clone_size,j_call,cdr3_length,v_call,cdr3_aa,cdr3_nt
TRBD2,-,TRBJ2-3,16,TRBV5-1,CASSPNRGGQGDTQYF,TGCGCCAGCAGCCCTAACCGGGGGGGCCAAGGAGATACGCAGTATTTT
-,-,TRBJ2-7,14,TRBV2,CASSPGRGDHEQYF,TGTGCCAGCAGCCCGGGCCGTGGGGACCACGAGCAGTACTTC
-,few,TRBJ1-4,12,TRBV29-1,CSFRRGNEKLFF,TGCAGCTTTCGACGGGGTAATGAAAAACTGTTTTTT
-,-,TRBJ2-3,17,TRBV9,CASSDRAGGRSTDTQYF,TGTGCCAGCAGCGATAGGGCGGGCGGTAGGAGCACAGATACGCAGTATTTT
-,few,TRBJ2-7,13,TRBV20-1,CSARGRYYYEQYF,TGCAGTGCTAGAGGGAGGTACTACTACGAGCAGTACTTC
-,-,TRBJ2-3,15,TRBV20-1,CSARDVGAATDTQYF,TGCAGTGCTAGAGATGTGGGGGCGGCTACAGATACGCAGTATTTT
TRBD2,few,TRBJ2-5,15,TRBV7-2,CASSILAGAGETQYF,TGTGCCAGCAGCATTTTAGCGGGAGCGGGAGAGACCCAGTACTTC
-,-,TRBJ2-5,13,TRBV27,CASRNTRTYEQYF,TGTGCCAGCAGAAATACTAGAACCTATGAGCAGTACTTC
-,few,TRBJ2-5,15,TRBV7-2,CASSQGGASVETQYF,TGTGCCAGCAGCCAAGGGGGGGCTAGCGTGGAGACCCAGTACTTC
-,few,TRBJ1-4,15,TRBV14,CASSPSGGAVEKLFF,TGTGCCAGCAGCCCCTCGGGGGGGGCGGTGGAAAAACTGTTTTTT
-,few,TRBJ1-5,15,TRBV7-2,CASSLAAYSNQPQHF,TGTGCCAGCAGCTTAGCCGCCTATAGCAATCAGCCCCAGCATTTT
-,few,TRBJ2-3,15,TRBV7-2,CASSLVATTTDTQYF,TGTGCCAGCAGCTTAGTCGCGACTACCACAGATACGCAGTATTTT
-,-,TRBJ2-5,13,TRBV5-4,CASGVVSQETQYF,TGTGCCAGCGGTGTTGTAAGCCAAGAGACCCAGTACTTC
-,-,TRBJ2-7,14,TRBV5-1,CASSLATAAYEQYF,TGCGCCAGCAGCTTGGCTACAGCAGCCTACGAGCAGTACTTC
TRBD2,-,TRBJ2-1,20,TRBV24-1,CATRVTEEKISGRGYNEQFF,TGTGCCACCAGGGTCACGGAGGAGAAAATTAGCGGGAGGGGCTACAATGAGCAGTTCTTC
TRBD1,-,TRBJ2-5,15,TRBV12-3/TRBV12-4,CASSSPRTGKETQYF,TGTGCCAGCAGTTCCCCTCGGACAGGAAAAGAGACCCAGTACTTC
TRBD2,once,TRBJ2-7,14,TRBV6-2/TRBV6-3,CACQWTSVSYEQYF,TGTGCCTGCCAATGGACTAGCGTTTCCTACGAGCAGTACTTC
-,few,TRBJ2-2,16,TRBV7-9,CASTTVPLLYTGELFF,TGTGCCAGCACCACCGTCCCGCTCCTATACACCGGGGAGCTGTTTTTT
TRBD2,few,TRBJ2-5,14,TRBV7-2,CASSFSGNKETQYF,TGTGCCAGCAGCTTCAGCGGGAACAAAGAGACCCAGTACTTC
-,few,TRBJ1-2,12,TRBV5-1,CASRGVAYGYTF,TGCGCCAGCAGGGGGGTGGCCTATGGCTACACCTTC
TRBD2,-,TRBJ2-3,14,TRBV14,CASSLTSPPDTQYF,TGTGCCAGCAGTCTGACTAGCCCCCCAGATACGCAGTATTTT
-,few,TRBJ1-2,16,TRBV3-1,CASSQDGTGRGYGYTF,TGTGCCAGCAGCCAAGACGGAACCGGGAGGGGCTATGGCTACACCTTC
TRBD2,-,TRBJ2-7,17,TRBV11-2,CASSLGQSGSRSYEQYF,TGTGCCAGCAGCTTAGGGCAAAGCGGGAGTAGGAGCTACGAGCAGTACTTC
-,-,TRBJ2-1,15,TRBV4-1,CATAVGFVGYNEQFF,TGCGCCACGGCGGTTGGGTTCGTTGGCTACAATGAGCAGTTCTTC
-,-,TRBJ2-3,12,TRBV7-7,CASSTEGGRQYF,TGTGCTAGCAGCACAGAAGGAGGGCGGCAGTATTTT
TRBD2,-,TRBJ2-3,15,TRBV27,CASRLSGGYTDTQYF,TGTGCCAGCAGACTTAGCGGGGGGTACACAGATACGCAGTATTTT
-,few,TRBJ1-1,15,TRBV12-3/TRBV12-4,CASSFSRTAGTEAFF,TGTGCCAGCAGTTTCTCCCGGACAGCGGGCACTGAAGCTTTCTTT
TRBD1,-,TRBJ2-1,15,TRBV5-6,CASSSRGIVGNEQFF,TGTGCCAGCAGCTCCAGGGGGATAGTTGGAAATGAGCAGTTCTTC
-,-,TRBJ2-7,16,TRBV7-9,CASSLELRTGSYEQYF,TGTGCCAGCAGCTTAGAACTTAGGACGGGCTCCTACGAGCAGTACTTC
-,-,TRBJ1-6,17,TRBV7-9,CASSFGGARGVNSPLHF,TGTGCCAGCAGCTTCGGCGGCGCTCGAGGGGTGAATTCACCCCTCCACTTT
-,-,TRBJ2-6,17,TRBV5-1,CASSFKQISSGANVLTF,TGCGCCAGCAGCTTCAAACAGATAAGCTCTGGGGCCAACGTCCTGACTTTC
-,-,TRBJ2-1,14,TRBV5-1,CASSFRAAGDEQFF,TGCGCCAGCAGCTTTAGGGCAGCAGGGGATGAGCAGTTCTTC
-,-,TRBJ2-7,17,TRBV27,CASSLLGSGDQAYEQYF,TGTGCCAGCAGTTTACTTGGTTCGGGGGATCAAGCCTACGAGCAGTACTTC
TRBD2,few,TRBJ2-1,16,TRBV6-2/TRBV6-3,CASSRGLAGVHNEQFF,TGTGCCAGCAGCCGGGGACTAGCGGGAGTTCACAATGAGCAGTTCTTC
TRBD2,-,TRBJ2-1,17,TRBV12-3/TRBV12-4,CASSLPGTRGAYNEQFF,TGTGCCAGCAGTTTGCCCGGTACGCGGGGGGCCTACAATGAGCAGTTCTTC
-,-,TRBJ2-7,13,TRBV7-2,CASSLEGVYEQYF,TGTGCCAGCAGCTTAGAGGGGGTCTACGAGCAGTACTTC
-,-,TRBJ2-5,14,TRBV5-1,CASSLGQEGKTQYF,TGCGCCAGCAGCTTGGGACAGGAGGGGAAGACCCAGTACTTC
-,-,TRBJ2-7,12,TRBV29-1,CSGGLSGYEQYF,TGCAGCGGCGGACTAAGTGGCTACGAGCAGTACTTC
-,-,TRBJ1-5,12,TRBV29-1,CSVTGGNQPQHF,TGCAGCGTTACCGGGGGGAATCAGCCCCAGCATTTT
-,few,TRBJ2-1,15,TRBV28,CASSLTRGSYNEQFF,TGTGCCAGCAGTTTAACCCGGGGTTCCTACAATGAGCAGTTCTTC
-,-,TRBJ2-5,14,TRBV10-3,CAIREPGGRETQYF,TGTGCCATCAGAGAACCAGGGGGGAGGGAGACCCAGTACTTC
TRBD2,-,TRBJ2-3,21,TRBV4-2,CASSQDMGGLAGVWGTDTQYF,TGTGCCAGCAGCCAAGATATGGGGGGACTAGCGGGGGTGTGGGGCACAGATACGCAGTATTTT
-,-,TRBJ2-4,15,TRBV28,CASGGGRGQANIQYF,TGTGCCAGCGGCGGGGGCAGGGGACAGGCTAACATTCAGTACTTC
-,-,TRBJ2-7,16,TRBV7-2,CASSPQGRGETYEQYF,TGTGCCAGCAGCCCCCAGGGGAGGGGCGAGACCTACGAGCAGTACTTC
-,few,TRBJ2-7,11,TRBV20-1,CSAKQAHEQYF,TGCAGTGCCAAACAGGCCCACGAGCAGTACTTC
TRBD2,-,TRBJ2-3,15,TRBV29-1,CSVGGAGGPTETQYF,TGCAGCGTTGGCGGTGCGGGAGGGCCAACAGAGACGCAGTATTTT
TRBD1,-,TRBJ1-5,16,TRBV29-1,CSVSSGTGLSNQPQHF,TGCAGCGTTTCGTCTGGGACAGGCCTCTCCAATCAGCCCCAGCATTTT
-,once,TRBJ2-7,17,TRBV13,CASSLEPGQGGSYEQYF,TGTGCCAGCAGCTTAGAGCCAGGACAGGGAGGGTCCTACGAGCAGTACTTC
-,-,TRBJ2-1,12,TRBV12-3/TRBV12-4,CASSFSGYEQFF,TGTGCCAGCAGTTTTTCGGGGTATGAGCAGTTCTTC
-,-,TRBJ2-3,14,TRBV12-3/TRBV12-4,CASTLESLADTQYF,TGTGCCAGCACTCTGGAATCCTTGGCAGATACGCAGTATTTT
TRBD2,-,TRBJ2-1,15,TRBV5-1,CASSLIGLGAETQFF,TGCGCCAGCAGCTTGATAGGACTAGGAGCGGAGACCCAGTTCTTC
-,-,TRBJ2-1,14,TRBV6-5,CASKKAGFYNEQFF,TGTGCCAGCAAGAAAGCGGGTTTCTACAATGAGCAGTTCTTC
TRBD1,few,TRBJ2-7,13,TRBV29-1,CSVTTGVRYEQYF,TGCAGCGTCACTACAGGGGTCCGCTACGAGCAGTACTTC
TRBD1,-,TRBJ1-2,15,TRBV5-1,CASSETGGGRYGYTF,TGCGCCAGCAGCGAGACAGGGGGCGGAAGATATGGCTACACCTTC
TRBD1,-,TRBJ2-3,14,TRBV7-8,CASSRRQGTDTQYF,TGTGCCAGCAGCAGAAGACAGGGAACAGATACGCAGTATTTT
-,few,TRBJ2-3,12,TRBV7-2,CASSQTTYTQYF,TGTGCCAGCAGTCAGACAACATATACGCAGTATTTT